Given below is one T cell receptor beta chain in context. The antigen remains unidentified. The table came from immunoSEQ multiplex PCR; TCRdb's copy has only in-frame clones and leaves some out. The data hold fewer than 200,000 clones, with about 90% observed a single time. This sample was taken from a study of T cell responses to AZD1222 COVID-19 vaccine. Study-level background: Both about-4-week and about-12-week second-dose recipients were combined. Study results and caveats: Baseline serology detected seropositivity in only six AZD1222 recipients. Close to half of spike-specific TCRs reportedly recognize unmutated variant regions. Two doses of AZD1222 preceded a rise in Spike-specific TCR breadth and depth.

This CDR3 is 12 amino acids long. Germline CDR1 and CDR2: MNHEY and SMNVEV (reference sequence). V was cut by 8 bases and J by 0 bases, with 7 bases left in between. The chain combines TRBV27 with TRBJ1-1; weak D call: TRBD1 (5 bases). Material: peripheral blood, obtained on day 0 of AZD1222 vaccination. The clonotype was recovered from an adult in good health. CDR3 amino acids: CASWGVNTEAFF. CDR3 sequence (DNA): TGTGCCAGCTGGGGGGTGAACACTGAAGCTTTCTTT.